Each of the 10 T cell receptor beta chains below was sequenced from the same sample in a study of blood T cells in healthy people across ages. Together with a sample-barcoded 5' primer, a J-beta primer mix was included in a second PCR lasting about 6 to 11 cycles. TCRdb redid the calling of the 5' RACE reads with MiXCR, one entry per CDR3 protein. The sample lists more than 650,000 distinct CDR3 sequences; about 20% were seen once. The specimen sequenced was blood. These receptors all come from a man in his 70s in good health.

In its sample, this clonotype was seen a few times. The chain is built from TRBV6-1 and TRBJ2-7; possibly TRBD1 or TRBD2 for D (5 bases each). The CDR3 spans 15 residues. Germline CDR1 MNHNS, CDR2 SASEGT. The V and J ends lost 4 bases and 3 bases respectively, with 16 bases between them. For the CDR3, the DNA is TGTGCCAGCAGTGCTTCAGGGACGGCCAGCTACGAGCAGTACGTC. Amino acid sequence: CASSASGTASYEQYV.

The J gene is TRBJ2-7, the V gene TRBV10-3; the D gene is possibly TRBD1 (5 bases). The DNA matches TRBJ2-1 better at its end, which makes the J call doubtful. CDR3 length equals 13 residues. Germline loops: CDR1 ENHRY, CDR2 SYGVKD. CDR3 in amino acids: CAISVGAHNEQFF. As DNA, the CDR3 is TGTGCCATCAGTGTAGGGGCCCACAATGAGCAGTTCTTC.

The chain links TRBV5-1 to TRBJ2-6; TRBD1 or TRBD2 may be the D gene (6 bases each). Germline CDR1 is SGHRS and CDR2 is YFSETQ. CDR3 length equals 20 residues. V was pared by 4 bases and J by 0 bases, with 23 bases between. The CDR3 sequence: CASSPGDTRSPSSGANVLTF. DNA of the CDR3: TGCGCCAGCAGCCCGGGGGACACTAGGTCGCCGAGCTCTGGGGCCAACGTCCTGACTTTC.

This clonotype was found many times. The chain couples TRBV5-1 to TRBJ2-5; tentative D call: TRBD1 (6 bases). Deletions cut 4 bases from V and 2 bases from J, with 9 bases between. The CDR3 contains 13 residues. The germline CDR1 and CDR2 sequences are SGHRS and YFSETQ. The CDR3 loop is CASSAGQQETQYF. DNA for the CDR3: TGCGCCAGCAGCGCCGGACAGCAAGAGACCCAGTACTTC.

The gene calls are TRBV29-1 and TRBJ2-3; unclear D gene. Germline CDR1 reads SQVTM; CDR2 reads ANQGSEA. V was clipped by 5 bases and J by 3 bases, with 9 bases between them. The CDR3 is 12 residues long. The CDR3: CSVLFGTDTQYF. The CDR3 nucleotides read TGCAGCGTTCTGTTTGGAACAGATACGCAGTATTTT.

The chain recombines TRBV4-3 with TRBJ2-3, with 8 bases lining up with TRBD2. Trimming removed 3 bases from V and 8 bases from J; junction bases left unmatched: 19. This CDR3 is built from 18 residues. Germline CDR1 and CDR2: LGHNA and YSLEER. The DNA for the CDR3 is TGCGCCAGCAGCCAGGGAACGGGAGGGACGCGGTCTTTGGGTACGCAGTATTTT. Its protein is CASSQGTGGTRSLGTQYF.

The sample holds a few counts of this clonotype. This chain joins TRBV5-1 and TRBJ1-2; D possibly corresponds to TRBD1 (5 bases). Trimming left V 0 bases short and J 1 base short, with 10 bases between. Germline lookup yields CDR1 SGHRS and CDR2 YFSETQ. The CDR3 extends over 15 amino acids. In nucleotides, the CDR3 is TGCGCCAGCAGCTTGGCGTGGGGCAGTAACTATGGCTACACCTTC. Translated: CASSLAWGSNYGYTF.

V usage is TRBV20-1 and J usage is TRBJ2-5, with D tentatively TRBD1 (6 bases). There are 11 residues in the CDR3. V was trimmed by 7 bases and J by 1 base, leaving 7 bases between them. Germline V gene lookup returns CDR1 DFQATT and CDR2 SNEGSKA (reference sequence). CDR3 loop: CSVRGQETQYF. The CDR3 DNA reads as TGCAGTGTCAGGGGCCAAGAGACCCAGTACTTC.

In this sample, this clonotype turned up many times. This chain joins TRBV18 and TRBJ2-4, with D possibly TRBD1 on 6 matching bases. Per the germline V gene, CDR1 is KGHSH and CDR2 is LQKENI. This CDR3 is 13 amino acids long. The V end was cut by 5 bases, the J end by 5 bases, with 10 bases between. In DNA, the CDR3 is TGTGCCAGCTCAGAACAGGGTCAAAACATTCAGTACTTC. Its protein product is CASSEQGQNIQYF.

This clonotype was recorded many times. The CDR3 loop is CSASLGPRGPNIQYF. The CDR3 DNA sequence: TGCAGTGCTAGTCTCGGGCCCCGCGGGCCAAACATTCAGTACTTC. This rearrangement joins TRBV20-1 to TRBJ2-4, with a possible D match to TRBD2 (5 bases). This CDR3 spans 15 amino acids. The germline CDR1 and CDR2 sequences are DFQATT and SNEGSKA (reference sequence). V lost 3 bases to trimming and J lost 6 bases, with 18 bases between them.